A single sample is the source of the 24 T cell receptor beta chains below, sequenced in a study of blood T cell repertoires in COVID-19. Sequencing was performed with immunoSEQ multiplex PCR; in TCRdb, only in-frame clones are kept and a portion is missing. This sample has roughly 250,000 clones, with about 86% found just once. The sample was PBMCs or T cells enriched from blood (not recorded which). The source is a middle-aged woman with acute COVID-19.

J is TRBJ2-3 and V is TRBV29-1; 10 bases are a match to TRBD2. CDR3 length: 15 residues. Germline CDR1 is SQVTM and CDR2 is ANQGSEA. With V trimmed by 1 base and J by 3 bases, 4 bases remained unmatched. In nucleotides, the CDR3 is TGCAGCGTTGAAGGGCTAGCGGGAGAGACAGATACGCAGTATTTT. Translating gives CSVEGLAGETDTQYF.

This chain connects TRBV6-1 to TRBJ2-5; TRBD2 matches 12 bases. CDR1 MNHNS and CDR2 SASEGT come from the germline V gene. The length of the CDR3 is 16 residues. J was trimmed by 5 bases and V by 2 bases; bases with no gene match: 6. The CDR3 region has the DNA TGTGCCAGCAGTGAATTCCTAGCGGGAGGGAGCGAGACCCAGTACTTC. It encodes CASSEFLAGGSETQYF.

V and J are TRBV7-8 and TRBJ1-6, with 9 bases that match TRBD1. V was clipped by 4 bases and J by 7 bases; unmatched bases: 8. Germline assignment: CDR1 SGHVS and CDR2 FQNEAQ. This CDR3 has 16 residues. CDR3 nucleotide sequence: TGTGCCAGCAGCTGGGGGGACAGGGTAGGAAATTCACCCCTCCACTTT. As protein: CASSWGDRVGNSPLHF.

This clone was seen once. The chain employs TRBV5-6 and TRBJ1-1; TRBD1 is a possible D gene (5 bases). This CDR3 region has 13 residues. Germline V CDR1 and CDR2: SGHDT, YYEEEE. Trimming pared 0 bases from V and 9 bases from J, leaving 12 bases between. The CDR3 bases are TGTGCCAGCAGCTTGGGACAGCTGGGGAAAGCTTTCTTT. This translates into CASSLGQLGKAFF.

This clone was seen repeatedly, ten times or more. Other DNA sequences from this sample encode an identical CDR3 as well. The chain couples TRBV27 to TRBJ2-7, with TRBD2 matching over 12 bases. Trimming removed 6 bases from V and 6 bases from J; junction bases left unmatched: 3. The CDR3 has 13 residues. CDR1 and CDR2 from the germline V gene are MNHEY and SMNVEV (reference sequence). The CDR3 DNA reads as TGTGCCAGCAGGACTAGCGGGAGCCTCGAGCAGTACTTC. Translating it yields CASRTSGSLEQYF.

This clone came up once. The chain joins TRBV28 to TRBJ2-5, with TRBD2 matching 8 bases. The germline gives CDR1 MDHEN, CDR2 SYDVKM. After removal of 5 bases from V and 5 bases from J, the junction contained 10 bases not matched to a gene. This CDR3 has 15 residues. Here the CDR3 reads CASSRRAGGFETQYF. The CDR3 DNA is TGTGCCAGCAGTCGTAGGGCGGGAGGTTTTGAGACCCAGTACTTC.

The chain links TRBV11-2 to TRBJ2-1, with a tentative D call TRBD2 (6 bases). CDR1 and CDR2 (germline): SGHAT, FQNNGV. V was shortened by 5 bases and J by 0 bases, with 14 bases between the two germline ends. The CDR3 is 16 amino acids. This CDR3 reads CASSPGRTISYNEQFF. Here the CDR3 DNA reads TGTGCCAGCAGCCCAGGACGGACTATCTCCTACAATGAGCAGTTCTTC.

V and J are TRBV5-1 and TRBJ1-2; D is ambiguous. Germline V lookup: CDR1 SGHRS, CDR2 YFSETQ. V lost 0 bases and J lost 5, with 8 bases in between. The CDR3 is made up of 13 amino acids. DNA of the CDR3: TGCGCCAGCAGCTTGGAGATACAATATGGCTACACCTTC. Translation gives CASSLEIQYGYTF.

For the CDR3, the DNA is TGTGCCACCAAAGCGACAGGGTCACGTCAGCCCCAGCATTTT. Protein: CATKATGSRQPQHF. The V and J genes are TRBV19 and TRBJ1-5; 7 bases are shared with TRBD1. Germline V gene data show CDR1 as LNHDA and CDR2 as SQIVND (reference sequence). The CDR3 runs 14 residues. V was clipped by 10 bases and J by 6 bases; unmatched bases: 12.

This chain connects TRBV3-1 (or the pseudogene TRBV3-2) to TRBJ1-1; 12 bases are a match to TRBD1. CDR1 is LGHDT and CDR2 is YNNKEL in the germline V gene (reference sequence). The CDR3 has 14 amino acids. Unmatched junction bases numbered 8, after V lost 5 bases and J lost 10 bases. The CDR3 reads CASSYGTGGRGAFF. The CDR3 DNA sequence: TGTGCCAGCAGCTACGGGACAGGGGGCCGAGGAGCTTTCTTT.

This chain connects TRBV19 to TRBJ1-2; 7 bases are shared with TRBD1. The CDR3 spans 17 residues. V shed 0 bases, J shed 7 bases, and the junction held 14 bases outside the gene matches. The germline gives CDR1 LNHDA, CDR2 SQIVND (reference sequence). The CDR3, as DNA: TGTGCCAGTAGTATAGAGGTCCTCGGCAGGGGGTTAGGTGGCTACACCTTC. Translated, it gives CASSIEVLGRGLGGYTF.

In the case of this clone: Other DNA sequences in this specimen translate into the identical CDR3. The rearrangement uses TRBV5-1 and TRBJ1-3; possible D gene TRBD1, 5 bases. Deletions cut 0 bases from V and 2 bases from J, with 6 bases between. The length of the CDR3 is 14 residues. In germline, CDR1 is SGHRS, CDR2 YFSETQ. CDR3 bases: TGCGCCAGCAGCTTGGCAGGGACTGGAAACACCATATATTTT. Its protein product is CASSLAGTGNTIYF.

The chain is built from TRBV29-1 and TRBJ2-3; 12 bases agree with TRBD2. CDR3 length equals 14 residues. The V gene's germline CDR1 is SQVTM and CDR2 ANQGSEA. With 8 bases clipped from V and 0 bases from J, the junction kept 3 bases outside the gene matches. The CDR3: CSSGTSGSTDTQYF. The CDR3 DNA follows: TGCAGCTCTGGGACTAGCGGGAGCACAGATACGCAGTATTTT.

The chain recombines TRBV19 with TRBJ1-4, with 7 positions matching TRBD1. The CDR3 contains 19 residues. In germline, CDR1 is LNHDA, CDR2 SQIVND (reference sequence). Trimming took 1 base from V and 0 from J; bases not matched to a gene: 11. The CDR3 sequence: CASSIVRLNRGATNEKLFF. CDR3 sequence (DNA): TGTGCCAGTAGTATAGTGCGGTTGAACAGGGGTGCAACTAATGAAAAACTGTTTTTT.

This chain connects TRBV11-3 to TRBJ1-4, with TRBD1 identical over 8 bases. The J segment lost 5 bases and the V segment lost 5 bases, leaving 10 bases of the junction unmatched. This CDR3 has 16 residues. Germline-derived CDR1 and CDR2 are SGHNT and YENEEA. CDR3 nucleotides: TGTGCCAGCAGCCTATCGACAGGGGCAAGGAATGAAAAACTGTTTTTT. As protein: CASSLSTGARNEKLFF.

This clone was counted once. The J gene is TRBJ2-7, the V gene TRBV7-8; 7 bases line up with TRBD1. V shed 2 bases and J 3 bases; nucleotides not matched to a gene: 4. CDR1 is SGHVS and CDR2 is FQNEAQ in the germline V gene. CDR3 length: 14 amino acids. The CDR3 bases are TGTGCCAGCAGCTTATCCCGGGACAGCTACGAGCAGTACTTC. It is translated as CASSLSRDSYEQYF.

The V and J genes are TRBV5-5 and TRBJ2-2; maybe TRBD1 (6 bases). The V end lost 0 bases, the J end lost 2 bases, and 11 bases lay between the germline ends. Germline lookup yields CDR1 SGHKS and CDR2 YYEKEE (reference sequence). The CDR3 runs 16 residues. The DNA for the CDR3 is TGTGCCAGCAGCTTGGAACAGGGAATTAACACCGGGGAGCTGTTTTTT. Translated: CASSLEQGINTGELFF.

The V and J genes are TRBV19 and TRBJ1-1; TRBD1 might be the D (5 bases). Germline CDR1 LNHDA, CDR2 SQIVND (reference sequence). This CDR3 is 14 amino acids long. Between the trimmed V and J ends, which lost 3 bases and 5 bases, there was a span of 13 bases. CDR3 sequence reads: CASSIQGLETEAFF. The CDR3 DNA reads as TGTGCCAGTAGTATTCAGGGTTTGGAGACTGAAGCTTTCTTT.

The chain recombines TRBV19 with TRBJ2-3, with 15 nucleotides matching TRBD2. V trimming: 4 bases; J trimming: 3 bases; junction bases outside the gene matches: 5. Germline CDR1 reads LNHDA; CDR2 reads SQIVND (reference sequence). The CDR3 loop spans 17 amino acids. The CDR3 here is CASSNPGTSGRTDTQYF. For the CDR3, the DNA is TGTGCCAGTAGTAACCCCGGGACTAGCGGGAGGACAGATACGCAGTATTTT. Looking up the rest from reference TRBV19 and TRBJ2-3 gives the full variable domain: DGGITQSPKYLFRKEGQNVTLSCEQNLNHDAMYWYRQDPGQGLRLIYYSQIVNDFQKGDIAEGYSVSREKKESFPLTVTSAQKNPTAFYLCASSNPGTSGRTDTQYFGPGTRLTVL.

CDR3 nucleotides: TGTGCCAGCAGTCCAGGACAGGGCTACGAGCAGTACTTC. Protein: CASSPGQGYEQYF. The genes are TRBV27 and TRBJ2-7; TRBD1 aligns across 8 bases. CDR1 and CDR2 from the germline V gene are MNHEY and SMNVEV (reference sequence). This CDR3 is built from 13 residues. The ends lost 5 bases at V and 3 bases at J; junction bases unmatched: 3.

CDR3 coding DNA: TGCGCCAGCAGCTTGGCACTAGCGGGCCTCCAAGAGACCCAGTACTTC. Translation: CASSLALAGLQETQYF. This chain joins TRBV5-1 and TRBJ2-5; TRBD2 matches 9 bases. Trimming at V came to 0 bases and at J to 1 base, leaving 4 bases not matched to a gene. The CDR3 sequence is 16 residues long. Germline loops: CDR1 SGHRS, CDR2 YFSETQ.

The V and J genes are TRBV27 and TRBJ2-7; 9 bases agree with TRBD2. The germline V gene has CDR1 MNHEY and CDR2 SMNVEV (reference sequence). V gave up 3 bases and J gave up 4 bases; unmatched junction bases: 1. This CDR3 has 13 amino acids. Written as DNA, the CDR3 is TGTGCCAGCAGTTTGACTAGCGGATACGAGCAGTACTTC. It specifies CASSLTSGYEQYF.

The CDR3 sequence is CASSDIGRGETQYF. DNA for the CDR3: TGTGCCAGCAGTGATATCGGGAGGGGAGAGACCCAGTACTTC. V usage is TRBV6-1 and J usage is TRBJ2-5; TRBD2 matches 8 bases. The CDR3 covers 14 residues. The V and J ends lost 3 bases and 4 bases, in that order; junction bases with no gene match: 4. Germline V lookup: CDR1 MNHNS, CDR2 SASEGT.

The V call is TRBV5-6, the J call TRBJ2-7, with 11 bases lining up with TRBD2. Unmatched junction bases numbered 1, after V lost 2 bases and J lost 3 bases. The germline gives CDR1 SGHDT, CDR2 YYEEEE. This CDR3 has 14 amino acids. The CDR3 protein is CASSLLAGDYEQYF. CDR3 DNA: TGTGCCAGCAGCTTACTAGCGGGAGACTACGAGCAGTACTTC. The entire variable domain, with the rest obtained from reference TRBV5-6 and TRBJ2-7, is as follows: DAGVTQSPTHLIKTRGQQVTLRCSPKSGHDTVSWYQQALGQGPQFIFQYYEEEERQRGNFPDRFSGHQFPNYSSELNVNALLLGDSALYLCASSLLAGDYEQYFGPGTRLTVT.